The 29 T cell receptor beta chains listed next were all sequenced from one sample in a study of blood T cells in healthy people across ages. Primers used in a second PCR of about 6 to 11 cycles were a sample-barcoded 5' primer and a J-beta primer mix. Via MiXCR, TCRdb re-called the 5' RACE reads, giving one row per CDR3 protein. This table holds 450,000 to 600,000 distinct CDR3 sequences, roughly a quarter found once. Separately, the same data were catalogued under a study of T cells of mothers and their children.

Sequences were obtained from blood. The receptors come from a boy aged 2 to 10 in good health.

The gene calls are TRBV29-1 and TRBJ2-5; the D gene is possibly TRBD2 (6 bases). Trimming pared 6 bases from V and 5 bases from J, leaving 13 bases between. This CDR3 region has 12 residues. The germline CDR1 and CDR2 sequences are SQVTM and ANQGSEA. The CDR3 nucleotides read TGCAGCGTCCAGGAGGGCGGGGAGACCCAGTACTTC. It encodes CSVQEGGETQYF.

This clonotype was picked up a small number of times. CDR3 residues: CASSLDSGQLQPLHF. The CDR3 bases are TGCGCCAGCAGCTTGGACAGTGGACAGCTCCAGCCCCTCCACTTT. V is TRBV5-1 and J is TRBJ1-6; perhaps TRBD1 as D (6 bases). Germline assignment: CDR1 SGHRS and CDR2 YFSETQ. The V end lost 0 bases, the J end lost 13 bases, and 17 bases lay between the germline ends. The CDR3 extends over 15 amino acids.

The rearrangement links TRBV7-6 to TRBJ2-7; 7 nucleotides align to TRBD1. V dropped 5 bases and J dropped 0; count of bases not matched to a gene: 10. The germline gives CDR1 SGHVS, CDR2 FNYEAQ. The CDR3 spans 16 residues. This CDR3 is CASSPSGGQTSYEQYF. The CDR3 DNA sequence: TGTGCCAGCAGCCCATCTGGGGGACAGACCTCCTACGAGCAGTACTTC. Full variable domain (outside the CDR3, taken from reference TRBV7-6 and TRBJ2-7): GAGVSQSPRYKVTKRGQDVALRCDPISGHVSLYWYRQALGQGPEFLTYFNYEAQQDKSGLPNDRFSAERPEGSISTLTIQRTEQRDSAMYRCASSPSGGQTSYEQYFGPGTRLTVT.

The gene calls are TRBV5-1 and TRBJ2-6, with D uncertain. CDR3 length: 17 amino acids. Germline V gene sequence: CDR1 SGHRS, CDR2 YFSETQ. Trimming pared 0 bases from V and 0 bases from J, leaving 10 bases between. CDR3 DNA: TGCGCCAGCAGCTTGGCCCGAGACACCTCTGGGGCCAACGTCCTGACTTTC. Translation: CASSLARDTSGANVLTF.

CDR3 sequence (DNA): TGTGCCAGCAGTTATCTAAGCGGGAGAAGCCTAGAGACCCAGTACTTC. Encoded protein: CASSYLSGRSLETQYF. This chain uses TRBV6-5 with TRBJ2-5; 8 nucleotides align to TRBD2. V dropped 3 bases and J dropped 4; count of bases not matched to a gene: 10. Germline loops: CDR1 MNHEY, CDR2 SVGAGI. This CDR3 comprises 16 residues.

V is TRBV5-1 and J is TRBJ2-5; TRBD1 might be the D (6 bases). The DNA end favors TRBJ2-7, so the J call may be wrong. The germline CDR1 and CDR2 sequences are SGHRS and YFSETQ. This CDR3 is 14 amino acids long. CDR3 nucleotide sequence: TGCGCCAGCAGCCCCGGGACAAAAGTCTACGAGCAGTACTTC. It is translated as CASSPGTKVYEQYF.

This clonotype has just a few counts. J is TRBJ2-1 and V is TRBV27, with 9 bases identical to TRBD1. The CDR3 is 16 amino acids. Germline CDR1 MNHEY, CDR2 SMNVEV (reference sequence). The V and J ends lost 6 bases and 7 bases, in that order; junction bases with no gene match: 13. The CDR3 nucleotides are TGTGCCAGCAGGCACAGGGGGGGGACAGGGTGGAATGAGCAGTTCTTC. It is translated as CASRHRGGTGWNEQFF.

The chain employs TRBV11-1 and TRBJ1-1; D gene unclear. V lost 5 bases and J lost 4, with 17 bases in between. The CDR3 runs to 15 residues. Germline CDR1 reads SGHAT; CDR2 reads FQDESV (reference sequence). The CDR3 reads CASSPLMYGGTEAFF. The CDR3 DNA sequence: TGTGCCAGCAGCCCCCTAATGTACGGCGGCACTGAAGCTTTCTTT.

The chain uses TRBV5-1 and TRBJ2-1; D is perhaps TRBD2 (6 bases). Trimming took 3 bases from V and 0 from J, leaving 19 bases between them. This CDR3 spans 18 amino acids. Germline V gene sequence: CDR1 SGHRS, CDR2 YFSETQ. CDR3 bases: TGCGCCAGCAGCTCGAACACCATGACTAGTCTCTCCTACAATGAGCAGTTCTTC. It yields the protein CASSSNTMTSLSYNEQFF.

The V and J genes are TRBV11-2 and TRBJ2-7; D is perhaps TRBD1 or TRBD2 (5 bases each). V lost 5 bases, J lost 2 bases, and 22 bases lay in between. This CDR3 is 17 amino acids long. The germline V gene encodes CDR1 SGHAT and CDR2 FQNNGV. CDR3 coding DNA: TGTGCCAGCAGCCACGTCCTGGGAAGGGGACCCCCCTACGAGCAGTACTTC. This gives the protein CASSHVLGRGPPYEQYF.

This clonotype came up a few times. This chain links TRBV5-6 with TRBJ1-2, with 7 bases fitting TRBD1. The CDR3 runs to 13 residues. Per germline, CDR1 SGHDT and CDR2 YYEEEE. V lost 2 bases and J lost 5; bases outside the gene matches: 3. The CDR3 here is CASSFGQEYGYTF. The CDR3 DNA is TGTGCCAGCAGCTTCGGACAGGAGTATGGCTACACCTTC.

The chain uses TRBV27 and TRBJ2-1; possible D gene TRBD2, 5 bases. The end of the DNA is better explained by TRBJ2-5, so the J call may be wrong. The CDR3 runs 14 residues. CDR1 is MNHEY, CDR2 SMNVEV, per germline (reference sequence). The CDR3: CASSTREGMETQYF. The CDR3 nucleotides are TGTGCCAGCAGTACTCGTGAGGGAATGGAGACCCAGTACTTC.

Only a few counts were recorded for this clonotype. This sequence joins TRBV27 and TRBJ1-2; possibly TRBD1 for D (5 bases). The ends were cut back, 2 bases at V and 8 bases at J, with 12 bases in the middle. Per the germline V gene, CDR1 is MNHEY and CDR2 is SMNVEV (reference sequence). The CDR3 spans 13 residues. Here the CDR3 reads CASSLLGGAGYTF. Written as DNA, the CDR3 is TGTGCCAGCAGTTTACTTGGAGGGGCGGGCTACACCTTC.

The CDR3 reads CSVEEDGPRYEQYF. Here the CDR3 DNA reads TGCAGCGTTGAAGAAGACGGACCTCGCTACGAGCAGTACTTC. The J gene is TRBJ2-1, the V gene TRBV29-1; D remains unclear. The J call may be in error: the DNA end matches TRBJ2-7 better. The CDR3 covers 14 residues. Germline CDR1 reads SQVTM; CDR2 reads ANQGSEA.

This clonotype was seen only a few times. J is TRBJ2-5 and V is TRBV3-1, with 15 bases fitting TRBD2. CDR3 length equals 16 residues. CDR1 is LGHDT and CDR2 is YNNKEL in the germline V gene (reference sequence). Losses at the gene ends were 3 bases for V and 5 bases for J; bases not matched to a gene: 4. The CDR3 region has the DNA TGTGCCAGCAGCCAGCTCGGACTAGCGGGAGGGGAGACCCAGTACTTC. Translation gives CASSQLGLAGGETQYF.

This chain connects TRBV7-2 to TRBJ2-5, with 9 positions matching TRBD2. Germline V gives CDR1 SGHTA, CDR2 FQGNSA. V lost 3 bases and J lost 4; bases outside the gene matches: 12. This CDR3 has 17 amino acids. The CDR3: CASSFRPSGIWGETQYF. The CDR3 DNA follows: TGTGCCAGCAGCTTTCGTCCTAGCGGGATCTGGGGAGAGACCCAGTACTTC.

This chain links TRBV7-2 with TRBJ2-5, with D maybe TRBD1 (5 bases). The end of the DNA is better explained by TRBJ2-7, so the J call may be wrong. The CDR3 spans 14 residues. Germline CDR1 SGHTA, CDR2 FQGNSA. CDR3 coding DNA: TGTGCCAGCAGCTTAACCCAGGGCGGATACGAGCAGTACTTC. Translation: CASSLTQGGYEQYF.

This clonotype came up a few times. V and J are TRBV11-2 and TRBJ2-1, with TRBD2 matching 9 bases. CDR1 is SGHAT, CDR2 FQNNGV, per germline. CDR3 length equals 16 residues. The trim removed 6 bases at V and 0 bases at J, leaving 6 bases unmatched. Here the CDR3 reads CASRVDSGSSYNEQFF. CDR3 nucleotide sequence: TGTGCCAGCAGGGTCGATAGCGGGAGCTCCTACAATGAGCAGTTCTTC.

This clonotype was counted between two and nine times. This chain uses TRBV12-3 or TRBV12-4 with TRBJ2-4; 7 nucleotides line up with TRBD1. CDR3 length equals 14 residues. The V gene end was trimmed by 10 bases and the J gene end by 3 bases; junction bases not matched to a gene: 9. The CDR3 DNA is TGTGCCAACTATCAGGGGGAAGTCAAAAACATTCAGTACTTC. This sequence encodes CANYQGEVKNIQYF.

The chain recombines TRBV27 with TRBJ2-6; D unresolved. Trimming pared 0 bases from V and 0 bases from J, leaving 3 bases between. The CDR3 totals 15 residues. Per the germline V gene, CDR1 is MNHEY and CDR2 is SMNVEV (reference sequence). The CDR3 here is CASSLSNSGANVLTF. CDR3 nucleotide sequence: TGTGCCAGCAGTTTATCTAACTCTGGGGCCAACGTCCTGACTTTC.

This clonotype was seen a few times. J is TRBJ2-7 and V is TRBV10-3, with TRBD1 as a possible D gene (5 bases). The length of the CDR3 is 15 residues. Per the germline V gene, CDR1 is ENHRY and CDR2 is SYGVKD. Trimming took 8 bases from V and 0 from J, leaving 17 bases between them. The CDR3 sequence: CAIRKGAGPSYEQYF. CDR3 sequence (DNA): TGTGCCATCCGGAAAGGGGCAGGGCCCTCCTACGAGCAGTACTTC.

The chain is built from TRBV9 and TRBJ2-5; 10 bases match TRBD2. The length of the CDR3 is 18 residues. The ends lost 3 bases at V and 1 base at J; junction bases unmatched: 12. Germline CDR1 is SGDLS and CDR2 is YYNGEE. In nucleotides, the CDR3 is TGTGCCAGCAGCGGCGGACCTAGCGGGGGCCCTACCCAAGAGACCCAGTACTTC. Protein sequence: CASSGGPSGGPTQETQYF.

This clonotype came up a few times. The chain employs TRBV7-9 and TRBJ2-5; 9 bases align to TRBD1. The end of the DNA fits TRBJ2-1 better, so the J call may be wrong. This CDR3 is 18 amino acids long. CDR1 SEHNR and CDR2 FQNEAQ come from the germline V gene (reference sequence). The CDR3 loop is CASSSPTGGFYQYNEQFF. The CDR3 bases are TGTGCCAGCAGCTCGCCAACAGGGGGCTTTTATCAATACAATGAGCAGTTCTTC.

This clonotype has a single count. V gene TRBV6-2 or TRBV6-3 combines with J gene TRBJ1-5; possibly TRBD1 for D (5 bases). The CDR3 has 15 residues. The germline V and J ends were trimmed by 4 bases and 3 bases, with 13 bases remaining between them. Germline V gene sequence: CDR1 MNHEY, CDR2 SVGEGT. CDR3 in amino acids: CASSLNRPNNQPQHF. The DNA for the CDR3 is TGTGCCAGCAGTTTGAACAGGCCTAACAATCAGCCCCAGCATTTT.

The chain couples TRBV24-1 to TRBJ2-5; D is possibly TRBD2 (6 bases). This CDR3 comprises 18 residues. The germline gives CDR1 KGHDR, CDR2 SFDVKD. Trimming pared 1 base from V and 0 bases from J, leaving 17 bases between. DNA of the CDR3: TGTGCCACCAGTGATTTTCCCCGGGACTCCAGAAACCAAGAGACCCAGTACTTC. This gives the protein CATSDFPRDSRNQETQYF.

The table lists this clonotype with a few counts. In DNA form, the CDR3 reads TGCGCCAGCAGCCAAGATTTTGGCAGGGGATACACAGATACGCAGTATTTT. It codes for CASSQDFGRGYTDTQYF. V is TRBV4-3 and J is TRBJ2-3; TRBD1 is a possible D gene (6 bases). Germline lookup yields CDR1 LGHNA and CDR2 YSLEER. V was clipped by 0 bases and J by 2 bases, with 15 bases between them. CDR3 length: 17 amino acids.

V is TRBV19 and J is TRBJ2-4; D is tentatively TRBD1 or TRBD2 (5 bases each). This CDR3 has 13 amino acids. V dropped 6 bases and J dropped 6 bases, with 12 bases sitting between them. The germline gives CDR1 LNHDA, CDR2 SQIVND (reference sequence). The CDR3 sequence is CASSPGGGNIQYF. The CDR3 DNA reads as TGTGCCAGTAGCCCCGGTGGGGGAAACATTCAGTACTTC.

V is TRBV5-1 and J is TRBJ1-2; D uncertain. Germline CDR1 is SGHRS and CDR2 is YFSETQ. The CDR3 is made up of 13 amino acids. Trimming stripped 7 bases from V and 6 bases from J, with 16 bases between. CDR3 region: CASAPDTYNGYTF. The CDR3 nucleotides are TGCGCCAGCGCGCCGGATACTTATAATGGCTACACCTTC.

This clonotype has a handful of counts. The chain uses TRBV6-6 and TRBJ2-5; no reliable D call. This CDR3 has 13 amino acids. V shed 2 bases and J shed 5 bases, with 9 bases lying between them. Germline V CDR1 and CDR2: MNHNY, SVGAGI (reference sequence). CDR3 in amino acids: CASSYLTGETQYF. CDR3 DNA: TGTGCCAGCAGTTACCTAACCGGGGAGACCCAGTACTTC.